This T cell receptor beta chain was found in a study of Graves' ophthalmopathy and Graves' hyperthyroidism (dated by TCRdb to 2016 to 2018). For the study in its entirety: Peripheral blood was collected at initial diagnosis, prior to any treatment. TCR beta repertoire signatures were used to distinguish Graves' ophthalmopathy from Graves' hyperthyroidism and to predict progression to ophthalmopathy. In total, approximately 130 blood samples were TCR-sequenced: some 43 ophthalmopathy, some 80 hyperthyroidism and some 17 hyperthyroidism-to-ophthalmopathy patients. To explore V-J signatures that distinguish ophthalmopathy from hyperthyroidism, a discovery set of around 100 patients was enrolled, made up of some 41 with ophthalmopathy and 57 with stable hyperthyroidism. An independent validation cohort was composed of fewer than 20 hyperthyroidism patients and more than 15 patients who later progressed from hyperthyroidism to ophthalmopathy. In about six hyperthyroidism patients, the T-cell repertoires found in thyroid tissue were compared with those found in blood. Following sample collection, hyperthyroidism patients were given methimazole at a starting dose of 30 mg daily, and ophthalmopathy patients were given high-dose intravenous methylprednisolone. General findings and caveats noted by the study authors: Most expanded thyroid clonotypes with a frequency above 0.001 also appeared in blood, which suggests that blood repertoires may reflect the immune response in the thyroid. Ophthalmopathy was separated from stable hyperthyroidism by the 13-signature model with around 88% sensitivity and 81% to 83% specificity in cross-validation and with 80%/75% in the test set. In validation, the model predicted ophthalmopathy progression with about 70% sensitivity and approximately 72% specificity; 12 predicted patients were CT-confirmed with GO in a median of around 6 months. No statistical method was used to set the sample size in advance, and the investigators knew which group each participant was assigned to.

TCR beta CDR3 regions were amplified from RNA transcripts for repertoire sequencing. HTBI primers and the Qiagen OneStep RT-PCR kit were used in a first-round RT-PCR, which was followed by a second-round multiplex PCR, size selection and purification. Libraries were sequenced on an Illumina HiSeq2000 using paired-end 100 bp reads. Concerning the study's data processing: Reads were processed with SOAPnuke, discarding reads with adapters, uncalled bases, mean Phred below 15, or no exact constant-primer or identifier match. COPE v1.2.5 was used to merge the high-quality paired reads. Unique nucleotide sequences were defined as clonotypes and aligned to IMGT TRB V, D and J references using MiTCR v1.1. The analysis was limited to V-J combinations with a frequency above 0.0001, which together covered over 99% of the repertoires. For each V-J combination, a TCR clonal expansion and chaos score was defined as F50 clonal expansion divided by the chaos observed in the TCRdist matrix. Features were reduced by Welch's t-statistics and random forest to around 14 V-J combinations, which fed a naive Bayes classifier. Thyroid-blood repertoire similarity was quantified with the Morisita-Horn index. TCRdb reran the public reads through fastp at Q25 and MiXCR, keeping productive beta chains. Rows with one shared CDR3 protein collapse into an entry with the most common genes and DNA. V and J calls and clone size were set by TCRdb, not the authors. For this sample there are approximately 640,000 distinct CDR3 sequences; roughly 39% appear just once. Jointly, the top ten make up about 3.3% of the sample.

As for this clonotype: No antigen is known for it. Nothing much larger sits one base from this clone, and base qualities are not available.

Spanning cysteine to phenylalanine, the CDR3 consists of 13 amino acids. Only the CDR3 portion is preserved as DNA: 39 bases, with reading frame beginning at the first base. From a lookup of the germline V gene, CDR1 and CDR2 are SQVTM and ANQGSEA. V has 7 bases trimmed and J has 4 bases trimmed; junction bases matching no gene number 7. Ophthalmopathy patients had moderately to severely active disease, Clinical Activity Score of at least 3, NOSPECS grade of at least 4, and disease duration under 3 months. Patients were excluded if they had other autoimmune diseases, uncontrolled infections, pregnancy or lactation. Clinical symptoms, serum thyroxine, TRAb, thyroid ultrasound and orbital computed tomography were used for diagnosis. Using Ficoll-Paque density gradient centrifugation, PBMCs were isolated from about 9.4 ml of fresh peripheral blood. Total RNA was extracted with Trizol reagent and quality-checked on an Agilent 2100 Bioanalyzer.

The TCR was taken from an adult man with Graves' ophthalmopathy. The V and J segments used are TRBV29-1 and TRBJ1-5; TRBD1 agrees with 7 junctional bases. Sequenced input: peripheral blood. Here is the DNA: TGCAGCGGACCGACAGGGCCAAATCAGCCCCAGCATTTT. Its amino acids are CSGPTGPNQPQHF. The full variable domain, completed from the reference TRBV29-1 and TRBJ1-5 proteins outside the CDR3, reads SAVISQKPSRDICQRGTSLTIQCQVDSQVTMMFWYRQQPGQSLTLIATANQGSEATYESGFVIDKFPISRPNLTFSTLTVSNMSPEDSSIYLCSGPTGPNQPQHFGDGTRLSIL.